This T cell receptor beta chain originates from a study of blood T cell repertoires in COVID-19. Study details: The United States, Italy and Spain supplied acute and convalescent COVID-19 samples.

Only in-frame clones appear in the TCRdb table, and some are missing; sequencing was by immunoSEQ multiplex PCR. Of under 15,000 clones in the sample, roughly 88% were seen once. This clone was recorded only once. Input material: peripheral blood. This sequence was found in a human donor in a cohort sampled during active COVID-19.

CDR3 bases: TGTGCCATCAGTGAAGTAGCCATAACGAACTATGGCTACACCTTC. This translates into CAISEVAITNYGYTF. The chain employs TRBV10-3 and TRBJ1-2; no firm D call. The CDR3 has 15 amino acids. The V end lost 3 bases, the J end lost 2 bases, and 13 bases lay between the germline ends. The germline gives CDR1 ENHRY, CDR2 SYGVKD.